This T cell receptor (beta chain) was obtained from a study of cytomegalovirus exposure and HLA in healthy donors. Study context: Membership in the Caucasian-associated ancestry cluster was found for approximately 85% of approximately 400 genotyped donors. Findings and caveats of the study: Most sequenced TCRs were rare (though some public TCRs occurred in many donors). Most CMV-associated TCR beta chains were later found to appear HLA-restricted.

In the PCR, 60 Vbeta and 13 Jbeta primers were used. In the source study's methods: Unique TCR beta chains totaled roughly 81 million in a later count, with around 11 million of them shared. Assay used: immunoSEQ multiplex PCR; TCRdb lists only in-frame clones, some missing. From that table come the V and J calls and clone size; the DNA was used to work out D and trimming. The sample records approximately 190,000 clones, around 82% being singletons. A word on this clone: Antigen: not known.

This TCR derives from a boy aged 5 to 17 in good health and CMV-seronegative. The specimen sequenced was PBMCs.

CDR3 DNA: TGTGCCATCAGATCCCGCGAGGAGTACTCCTACGAGCAGTACTTC. This translates into CAIRSREEYSYEQYF. This chain connects TRBV10-3 to TRBJ2-7; D gene ambiguous. The CDR3 spans 15 residues. V gave up 6 bases and J gave up 0 bases, with 15 bases separating them. Germline CDR1 reads ENHRY; CDR2 reads SYGVKD.